This TCR beta chain was documented in a study of blood T cell repertoires in COVID-19. Study in general: Whether acute or convalescent, the COVID-19 samples came from the United States, Italy and Spain. The analysed material was cDNA or gDNA that came from T cells, B-cell-depleted T cells, or PBMCs.

CDR1 is SEHNR and CDR2 is FQNEAQ in the germline V gene (reference sequence). V lost 6 bases, J lost 0 bases, and 6 bases lay in between. CDR3 length: 13 residues. In the study's own analysis: By means of reference gene primer amplification, nucleated cell counts were estimated. Measured with immunoSEQ multiplex PCR; TCRdb has only the in-frame clones, and not every one. V and J calls plus clone size are reproduced from that table; the DNA served to infer D and trimming. Here the sample spans roughly 76,000 clones, roughly 91% being singletons. A single count supports this clone. V usage is TRBV7-9 and J usage is TRBJ1-3; D ambiguous. The sequenced sample was peripheral blood. The source of this sequence is a woman under 30 with acute or convalescent COVID-19. The CDR3 loop reads CASSSNSGNTIYF. The CDR3 DNA follows: TGTGCCAGCAGTTCAAACTCTGGAAACACCATATATTTT.